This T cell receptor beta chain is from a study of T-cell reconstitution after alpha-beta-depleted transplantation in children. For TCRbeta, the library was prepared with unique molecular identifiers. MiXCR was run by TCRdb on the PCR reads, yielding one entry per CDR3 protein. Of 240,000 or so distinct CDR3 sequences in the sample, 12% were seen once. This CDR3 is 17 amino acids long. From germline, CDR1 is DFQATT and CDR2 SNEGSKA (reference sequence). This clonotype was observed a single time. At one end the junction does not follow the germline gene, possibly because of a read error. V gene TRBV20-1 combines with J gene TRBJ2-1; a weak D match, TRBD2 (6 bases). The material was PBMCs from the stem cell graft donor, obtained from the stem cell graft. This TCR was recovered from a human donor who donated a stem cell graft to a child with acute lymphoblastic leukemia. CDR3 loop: CCARARPAGLSYNEQFF. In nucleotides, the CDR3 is TGCTGTGCTAGAGCTCGCCCGGCGGGACTCTCTTACAATGAGCAGTTCTTC.